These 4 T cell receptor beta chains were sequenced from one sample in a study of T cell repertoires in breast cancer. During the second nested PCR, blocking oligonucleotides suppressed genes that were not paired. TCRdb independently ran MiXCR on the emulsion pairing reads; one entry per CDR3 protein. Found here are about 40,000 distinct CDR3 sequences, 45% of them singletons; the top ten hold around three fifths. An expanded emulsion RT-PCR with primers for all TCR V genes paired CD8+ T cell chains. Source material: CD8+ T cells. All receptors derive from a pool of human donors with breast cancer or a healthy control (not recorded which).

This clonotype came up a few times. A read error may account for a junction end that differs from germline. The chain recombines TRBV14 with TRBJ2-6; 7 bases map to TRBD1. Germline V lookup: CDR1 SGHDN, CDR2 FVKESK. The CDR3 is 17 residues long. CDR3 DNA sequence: TGTGCCAGCAGCCAACCGGGACAGCCCTCTGCGGCCAACGTCCTGACTTTC. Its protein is CASSQPGQPSAANVLTF.

CDR3 amino acids: CASSPDTLSYEQYF. In DNA form, the CDR3 reads TGTGCCAGCAGCCCAGACACCCTATCCTACGAGCAGTACTTC. The chain couples TRBV7-6 to TRBJ2-7; D is uncertain. Trimming removed 5 bases from V and 1 base from J, with 12 bases in between. The CDR3 covers 14 residues. The germline gives CDR1 SGHVS, CDR2 FNYEAQ.

CDR3 sequence: CASSLGPFSNQPQHF. DNA for the CDR3: TGTGCCAGCAGTTTGGGACCTTTCAGCAATCAGCCCCAGCATTTT. The chain combines TRBV12-3 or TRBV12-4 with TRBJ1-5; a possible D gene is TRBD1 (5 bases). The CDR3 sequence is 15 residues long. Trimming removed 3 bases from V and 1 base from J, with 10 bases in between.

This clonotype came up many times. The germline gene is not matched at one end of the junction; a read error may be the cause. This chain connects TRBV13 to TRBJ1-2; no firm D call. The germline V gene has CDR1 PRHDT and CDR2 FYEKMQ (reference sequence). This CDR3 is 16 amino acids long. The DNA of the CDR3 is TGTGCCAGCAGCGTAGGTCGCTCAATCCAACGGGGTGGCTACACCTTC. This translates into CASSVGRSIQRGGYTF.